These T cell receptor beta chains were read from a single sample in a study of identical twins. TCRdb used MiXCR to reprocess the 5' RACE reads, holding one entry per CDR3 protein. This sample yields 1.5 million to 2 million distinct CDR3 sequences, of which around 33% are seen a single time; about 0.3% belongs to the top ten. The sample was cord blood. Every receptor here comes from a newborn girl in good health. Each CDR3 is given with its conserved first and last residue. The D gene is left open where the match is weak. The size field is filled for only some rows; it gives once, few, many or a size class.

v_gene,d_gene,abundance,j_gene,CDR3nt,CDR3aa
TRBV3-1,.,.,TRBJ2-7,TGTGCCAGCAGCCAGGTTGGATCAGGGGGGCATTCCTACGAGCAGTACTTC,CASSQVGSGGHSYEQYF
TRBV29-1,TRBD2,few,TRBJ2-7,TGCAGCGTTGCCGGGACTAGCGGGAGTAGCGAGCAGTACTTC,CSVAGTSGSSEQYF
TRBV19,TRBD2,.,TRBJ2-1,TGTGCCAGTAGTATGGTACTAGCGGGACCCACCGATGAGCAGTTCTTC,CASSMVLAGPTDEQFF
TRBV5-1,.,.,TRBJ2-1,TGCGCCAGCAGCAGTAGCGGTACAGCTTACAATGGGCAGTTCTTC,CASSSSGTAYNGQFF
TRBV7-8,.,.,TRBJ2-4,TGTGCCAGCAGCACCCTAGCGACAATAACCAAAAACATTCAGTACTTC,CASSTLATITKNIQYF
TRBV24-1,TRBD2,few,TRBJ2-3,TGTGCCACCAGTGATTTTCCCCCTCGGGGGGAGGATACGCAGTATTTT,CATSDFPPRGEDTQYF
TRBV7-2,TRBD2,.,TRBJ2-1,TGTGCCAGCAGCTCCCGTCCGGGGACTAGAGGCTACAATGAGCAGTTCTTC,CASSSRPGTRGYNEQFF
TRBV20-1,.,.,TRBJ1-6,TGCAGTGCTAGTACAGGCTGGAATTCACCCCTCCACTTT,CSASTGWNSPLHF
TRBV5-1,TRBD1,.,TRBJ2-3,TGCGCCAGCGAGACAGGGCTCGGGACAGATACGCAGTATTTT,CASETGLGTDTQYF
TRBV6-6,.,many,TRBJ2-5,TGTGCCAGCAGTTACTCCCATGTGGCGGACCAAGAGACCCAGTACTTC,CASSYSHVADQETQYF
TRBV13,TRBD1,.,TRBJ1-1,TGTGCCAGCAGCTTAGACAGGGGTTGGGCTTTCTTT,CASSLDRGWAFF
TRBV5-1,.,few,TRBJ1-2,TGCGCCAGCAGCTTGGCCGACAGGATCTATGGCTACACCTTC,CASSLADRIYGYTF
TRBV20-1,.,once,TRBJ1-2,TGCAGTGCGCTGCAGGGAGTCAAGTATGGCTACACCTTC,CSALQGVKYGYTF
TRBV9,TRBD2,.,TRBJ2-1,TGTGCCAGCAGCGCCTCTAGCGGGAGGGCCTACAATGAGCAGTTCTTC,CASSASSGRAYNEQFF
TRBV3-1,TRBD1,.,TRBJ2-1,TGTGCCAGCAGCCTCTATCGACAGGGTGGGAACAATGAGCAGTTCTTC,CASSLYRQGGNNEQFF
TRBV10-2,.,few,TRBJ1-1,TGCGCCAGCAGGGCTGGCCACCTCTCAGGGTCCCCCGACACTGAAGCTTTCTTT,CASRAGHLSGSPDTEAFF